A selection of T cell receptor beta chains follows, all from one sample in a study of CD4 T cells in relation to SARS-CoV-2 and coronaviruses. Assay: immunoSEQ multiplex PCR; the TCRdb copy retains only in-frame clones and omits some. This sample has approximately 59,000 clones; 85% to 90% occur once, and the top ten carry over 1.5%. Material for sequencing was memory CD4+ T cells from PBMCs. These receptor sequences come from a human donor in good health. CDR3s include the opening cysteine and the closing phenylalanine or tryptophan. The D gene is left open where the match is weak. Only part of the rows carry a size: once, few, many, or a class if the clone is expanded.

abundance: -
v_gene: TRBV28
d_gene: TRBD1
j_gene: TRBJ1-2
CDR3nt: TGTGCCAGCAGTTTGGGACAGGGGACAGCCTATGGCTACACCTTC
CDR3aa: CASSLGQGTAYGYTF

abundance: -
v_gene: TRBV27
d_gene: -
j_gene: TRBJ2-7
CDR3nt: TGTGCCAGCAGACCAGGGACTTTTTCCTACGAGCAGTACTTC
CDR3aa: CASRPGTFSYEQYF

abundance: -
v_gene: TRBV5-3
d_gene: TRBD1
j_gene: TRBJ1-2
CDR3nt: TGTGCCAGAAGAAACAAAAGACCGGGACAGATTATTCTATCCAATGGCTACACCTTC
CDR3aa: CARRNKRPGQIILSNGYTF

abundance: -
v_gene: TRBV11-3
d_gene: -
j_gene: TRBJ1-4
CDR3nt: TGTGCCAGCCGATTAACCACAATGGGATCTGAAAAACTGTTTTTT
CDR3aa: CASRLTTMGSEKLFF

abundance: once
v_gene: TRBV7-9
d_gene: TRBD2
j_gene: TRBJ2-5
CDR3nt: TGTGCCAGCAGCTTAAGTTTAGCGGGACAAGAGACCCAGTACTTC
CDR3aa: CASSLSLAGQETQYF

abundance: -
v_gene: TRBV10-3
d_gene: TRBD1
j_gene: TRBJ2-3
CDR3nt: TGTGCCATCAGTTCTAAAACCACGGGACAGGGCACAGATACGCAGTATTTT
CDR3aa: CAISSKTTGQGTDTQYF

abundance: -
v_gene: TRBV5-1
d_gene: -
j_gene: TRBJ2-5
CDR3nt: TGCGCCAGCAGTTTTTCCGGGACACCCCAAGAGACCCAGTACTTC
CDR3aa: CASSFSGTPQETQYF

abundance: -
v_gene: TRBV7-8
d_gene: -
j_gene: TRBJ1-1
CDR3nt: TGTGCCAGCAGCTTACAGGGTTTCGGCACTGAAGCTTTCTTT
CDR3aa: CASSLQGFGTEAFF

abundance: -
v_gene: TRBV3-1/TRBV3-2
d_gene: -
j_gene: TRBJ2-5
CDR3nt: TGTGCCAGCAGCCAAGAGGTTGGAGGGCAAGAGACCCAGTACTTC
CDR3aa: CASSQEVGGQETQYF

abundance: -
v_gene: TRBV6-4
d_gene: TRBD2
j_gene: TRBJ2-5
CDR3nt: TGTGCCAGCTCTGGGGCGATACGACTAGCGGGCCCCATACAAGAGACCCAGTACTTC
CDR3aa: CASSGAIRLAGPIQETQYF

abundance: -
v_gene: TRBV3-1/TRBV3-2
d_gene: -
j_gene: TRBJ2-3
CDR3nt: TGTGCCAGCAGCCACGCAAATACGCAGTATTTT
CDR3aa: CASSHANTQYF

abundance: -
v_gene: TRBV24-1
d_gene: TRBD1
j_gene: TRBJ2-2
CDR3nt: TGTGCCACCAGTTCGGGCGGGACAGGGGGTTACACCGGGGAGCTGTTTTTT
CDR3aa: CATSSGGTGGYTGELFF

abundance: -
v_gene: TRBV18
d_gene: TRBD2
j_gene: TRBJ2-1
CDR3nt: TGTGCCAGCTCACCCTTGGCGGGGGGATACAATGAGCAGTTCTTC
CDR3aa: CASSPLAGGYNEQFF

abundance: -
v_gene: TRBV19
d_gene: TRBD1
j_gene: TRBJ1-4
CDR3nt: TGTGCCAGTAGTCCCCGGGACAGTGAGGAAAAACTGTTTTTT
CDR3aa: CASSPRDSEEKLFF

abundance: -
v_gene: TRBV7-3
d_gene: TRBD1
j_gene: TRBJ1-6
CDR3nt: TGTGCCAGCAGCGCGGCCGGGACAGGGAATTCACCCCTCCACTTT
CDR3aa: CASSAAGTGNSPLHF

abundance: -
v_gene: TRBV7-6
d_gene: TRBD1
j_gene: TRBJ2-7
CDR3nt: TGTGCCAGCAGCTTAGCGGACAGGGACTACGAGCAGTACTTC
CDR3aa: CASSLADRDYEQYF

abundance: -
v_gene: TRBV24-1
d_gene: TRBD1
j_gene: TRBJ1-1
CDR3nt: TGTGCCACCAGTGATTCCGGGACAGAGAACACTGAAGCTTTCTTT
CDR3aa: CATSDSGTENTEAFF

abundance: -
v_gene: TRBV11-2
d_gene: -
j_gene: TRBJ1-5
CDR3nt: TGTGCCAGCAGCGCTCTCGGGGGTCCGAATCAGCCCCAGCATTTT
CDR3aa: CASSALGGPNQPQHF

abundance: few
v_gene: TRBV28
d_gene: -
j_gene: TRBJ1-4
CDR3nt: TGTGCCAGCAGTTTAACGGGGGGAATTTATGAAAAACTGTTTTTT
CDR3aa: CASSLTGGIYEKLFF

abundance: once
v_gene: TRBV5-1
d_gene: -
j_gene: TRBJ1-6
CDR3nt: TGCGCCAGCAGCTCGGACGAGGCTTCACCCCTCCACTTT
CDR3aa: CASSSDEASPLHF

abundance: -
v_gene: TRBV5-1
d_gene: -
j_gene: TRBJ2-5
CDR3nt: TGCGCCAGCAGCTTGAGACAGCTTCAAGAGACCCAGTACTTC
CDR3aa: CASSLRQLQETQYF

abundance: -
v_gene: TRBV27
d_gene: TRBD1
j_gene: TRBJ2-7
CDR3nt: TGTGCCAGCAGTTTAGGGTCGTCCTGGGGACAGGGGAGTGAGCAGTACTTC
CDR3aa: CASSLGSSWGQGSEQYF

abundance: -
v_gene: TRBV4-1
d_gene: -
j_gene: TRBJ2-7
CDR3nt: TGCGCCAGCAGCCTCACCGGGACAAACTCCTACGAGCAGTACTTC
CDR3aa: CASSLTGTNSYEQYF

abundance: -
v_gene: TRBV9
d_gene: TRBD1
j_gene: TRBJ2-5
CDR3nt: TGTGCCAGCAGCGTAGGGACAGGGGTGGAGACCCAGTACTTC
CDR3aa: CASSVGTGVETQYF

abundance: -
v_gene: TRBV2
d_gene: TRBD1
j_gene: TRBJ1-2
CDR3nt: TGTGCCAGCACCGTTGACAGGGTCTTTAACTATGGCTACACCTTC
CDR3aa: CASTVDRVFNYGYTF

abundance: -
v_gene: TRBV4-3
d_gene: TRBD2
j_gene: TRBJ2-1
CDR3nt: TGCGCCAGCAGCTTCGGACTAGTGGGGTCCAATGAGCAGTTCTTC
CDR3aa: CASSFGLVGSNEQFF

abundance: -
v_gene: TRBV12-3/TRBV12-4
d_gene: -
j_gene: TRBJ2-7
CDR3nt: TGTGCCAGCAGTTTAGCCGGGGTTTGGCAGTACTTC
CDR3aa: CASSLAGVWQYF

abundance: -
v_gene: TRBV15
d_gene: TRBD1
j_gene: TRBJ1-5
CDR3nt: TGTGCCACCAGCAGCGACAGGGGGCTCCCCATCCAGCATTTT
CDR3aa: CATSSDRGLPIQHF

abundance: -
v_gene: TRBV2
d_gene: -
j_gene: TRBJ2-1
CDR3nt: TGTGCCAGCAACACAGACCTTGGGGAGCAGTTCTTC
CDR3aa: CASNTDLGEQFF

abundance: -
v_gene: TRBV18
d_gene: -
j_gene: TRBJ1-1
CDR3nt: TGTGCCAGCTCATGGCAGGGTTTCTCGGGCACTGAAGCTTTCTTT
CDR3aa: CASSWQGFSGTEAFF

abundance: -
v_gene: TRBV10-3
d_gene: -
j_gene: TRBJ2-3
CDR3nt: TGTGCCATGCGGACCGACTCTAGCACAGATACGCAGTATTTT
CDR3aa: CAMRTDSSTDTQYF

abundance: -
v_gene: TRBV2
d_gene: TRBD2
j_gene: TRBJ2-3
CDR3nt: TGTGCCAGCAGTGAGCTGGGACTAGCAGCAGATACGCAGTATTTT
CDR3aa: CASSELGLAADTQYF

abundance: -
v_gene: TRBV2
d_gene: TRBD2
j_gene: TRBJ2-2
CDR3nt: TGTGCCAGCAGTGACAAGGGACTAGGTACCGGGGAGCTGTTTTTT
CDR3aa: CASSDKGLGTGELFF

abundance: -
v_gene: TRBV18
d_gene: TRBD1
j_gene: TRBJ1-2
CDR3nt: TGTGCCAGCTCACATATATCGGACAGGGTGAGCTACACCTTC
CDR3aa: CASSHISDRVSYTF